This T cell receptor (beta chain) was profiled in a study of T cell repertoires in cytomegalovirus infection. Study as a whole: TCR beta signatures that were public indicated CMV infection and matching HLA type. Study results and limitations: Carriage of CMV together with the relevant HLA was identifiable through cumulative public TCR beta family frequency. Clonotypes of TCR beta that were HLA-C-restricted and CMV-specific dominated the ex vivo response.

Notes on this clonotype: The target antigen is unknown.

V lost 7 bases, J lost 0 bases, and 18 bases stayed unmatched. Germline CDR1 MNHEY, CDR2 SVGAGI. The CDR3 consists of 19 residues. In TCRdb, the reads were re-called with MiXCR into one record per CDR3 protein. The sample contains around 430,000 distinct CDR3 sequences, about 42% of which appear only once. The TCR sequence derives from a human donor in good health (CMV status not recorded). Some clones in this sample may be carry-over from other donors' samples. Sample: cultured PBMCs, taken from culture after CMV antigen stimulation. The chain joins TRBV6-5 to TRBJ2-4; TRBD2 matches at 7 bases. In nucleotides, the CDR3 is TGTGCCAGCACCCCGGCGTGGGGGGGAATTAGATTAGCCAAAAACATTCAGTACTTC. This codes for CASTPAWGGIRLAKNIQYF.